Presented here are 26 T cell receptor beta chains from one specimen sequenced in a study of blood T cell repertoires in COVID-19. Assay used: immunoSEQ multiplex PCR; TCRdb lists only in-frame clones, some missing. The sample contains some 270,000 clones, about 89% of which appear only once. Material: PBMCs or T cells enriched from blood (not recorded which). These TCRs come from a woman aged 40 to 50 who had recovered from COVID-19.

V usage is TRBV2 and J usage is TRBJ1-6, with a tentative D call TRBD1 (5 bases). The CDR3 spans 14 residues. Germline V gene data show CDR1 as SNHLY and CDR2 as FYNNEI. V was clipped by 1 base and J by 14 bases, with 15 bases between them. CDR3 protein: CASSEEQFGGALHF. DNA for the CDR3: TGTGCCAGCAGTGAAGAACAGTTCGGGGGAGCCCTCCACTTT.

The rearrangement joins TRBV3-1 (or the pseudogene TRBV3-2) to TRBJ1-4; 9 nucleotides agree with TRBD1. Germline loops: CDR1 LGHDT, CDR2 YNNKEL (reference sequence). With 1 base clipped from V and 8 bases from J, the junction kept 5 bases outside the gene matches. The CDR3 has 15 amino acids. CDR3 DNA: TGTGCCAGCAGCCAAGGACAGGGGGATGGGGAAAAACTGTTTTTT. This translates into CASSQGQGDGEKLFF.

The chain combines TRBV9 with TRBJ2-5; TRBD2 matches 9 bases. Trimming removed 4 bases from V and 4 bases from J; junction bases left unmatched: 5. Germline CDR1 SGDLS, CDR2 YYNGEE. This CDR3 is built from 14 residues. This CDR3 reads CASSFSSGGETQYF. In DNA form, the CDR3 reads TGTGCCAGCAGCTTCAGTAGCGGGGGAGAGACCCAGTACTTC.

As DNA, the CDR3 is TGTGCCAGTAGTGACGACAGGGGCTATGGCTACACCTTC. It yields the protein CASSDDRGYGYTF. The chain employs TRBV19 and TRBJ1-2; 8 bases align to TRBD1. Germline-derived CDR1 and CDR2 are LNHDA and SQIVND (reference sequence). The CDR3 is 13 amino acids. Germline trimming cut 5 bases from V and 4 bases from J; bases unmatched to any gene: 3.

This clone has just a few counts. The V call is TRBV7-2, the J call TRBJ2-2; 8 bases are a match to TRBD2. This CDR3 contains 16 residues. CDR1 is SGHTA and CDR2 is FQGNSA in the germline V gene. Trimming removed 5 bases from V and 2 bases from J; junction bases left unmatched: 7. In nucleotides, the CDR3 is TGTGCCAGCAGCGGCTTGGCGGGGGGCAACACCGGGGAGCTGTTTTTT. Its translation: CASSGLAGGNTGELFF. The full variable domain, with the rest looked up from reference TRBV7-2 and TRBJ2-2, is GAGVSQSPSNKVTEKGKDVELRCDPISGHTALYWYRQSLGQGLEFLIYFQGNSAPDKSGLPSDRFSAERTGGSVSTLTIQRTQQEDSAVYLCASSGLAGGNTGELFFGEGSRLTVL.

This clone turned up a few times. J is TRBJ2-5 and V is TRBV2; weak D call: TRBD2 (6 bases). The CDR3 runs 14 residues. Trimming pared 8 bases from V and 1 base from J, leaving 14 bases between. The germline V gene encodes CDR1 SNHLY and CDR2 FYNNEI. CDR3 sequence (DNA): TGTGCCAGCGGAGGGCTGACAGTCCAAGAGACCCAGTACTTC. Translation gives CASGGLTVQETQYF. Variable domain in full (rest from reference TRBV2 and TRBJ2-5): EPEVTQTPSHQVTQMGQEVILRCVPISNHLYFYWYRQILGQKVEFLVSFYNNEISEKSEIFDDQFSVERPDGSNFTLKIRSTKLEDSAMYFCASGGLTVQETQYFGPGTRLLVL.

This chain connects TRBV3-1 (or the pseudogene TRBV3-2) to TRBJ1-2; D is undetermined. The length of the CDR3 is 13 residues. CDR1 is LGHDT, CDR2 YNNKEL, per germline (reference sequence). V was pared by 3 bases and J by 4 bases, with 9 bases between. The CDR3 DNA follows: TGTGCCAGCAGCCAGGGTGGAGGCTATGGCTACACCTTC. Translation: CASSQGGGYGYTF.

This clone was observed once. V usage is TRBV19 and J usage is TRBJ2-7; possibly TRBD1 for D (6 bases). Trimming removed 1 base from V and 6 bases from J, with 19 bases in between. Germline V gives CDR1 LNHDA, CDR2 SQIVND (reference sequence). The CDR3 length is 16 residues. In nucleotides, the CDR3 is TGTGCCAGTAGTATAGCCGTAGGGGGATTGCGCCCCGAGCAGTACTTC. It yields the protein CASSIAVGGLRPEQYF. Full variable domain (outside the CDR3, taken from reference TRBV19 and TRBJ2-7): DGGITQSPKYLFRKEGQNVTLSCEQNLNHDAMYWYRQDPGQGLRLIYYSQIVNDFQKGDIAEGYSVSREKKESFPLTVTSAQKNPTAFYLCASSIAVGGLRPEQYFGPGTRLTVT.

On this clone: The sample carries other DNA sequences with the same CDR3. This sequence joins TRBV9 and TRBJ2-1; D is undetermined. Germline V gene lookup returns CDR1 SGDLS and CDR2 YYNGEE. V shed 0 bases and J shed 4 bases, with 5 bases lying between them. The CDR3 spans 13 residues. The CDR3 here is CASSVAAYNEQFF. As DNA, the CDR3 is TGTGCCAGCAGCGTAGCCGCGTACAATGAGCAGTTCTTC.

The gene calls are TRBV11-2 and TRBJ2-7; 7 nucleotides agree with TRBD2. The CDR3 runs 14 residues. The germline V gene has CDR1 SGHAT and CDR2 FQNNGV. With 1 base clipped from V and 7 bases from J, the junction kept 7 bases outside the gene matches. CDR3 protein: CASSLGAGAGEQYF. Here the CDR3 DNA reads TGTGCCAGCAGCTTAGGGGCCGGAGCGGGGGAGCAGTACTTC.

This chain links TRBV9 with TRBJ2-5, with a possible D match to TRBD1 (5 bases). Trimming pared 0 bases from V and 1 base from J, leaving 16 bases between. The CDR3 covers 17 residues. Looked up from germline, CDR1 is SGDLS and CDR2 is YYNGEE. The CDR3 reads CASSVASRKGIQETQYF. Here the CDR3 DNA reads TGTGCCAGCAGCGTAGCATCGAGGAAGGGGATCCAAGAGACCCAGTACTTC. The full variable domain, completed using reference TRBV9 and TRBJ2-5, is DSGVTQTPKHLITATGQRVTLRCSPRSGDLSVYWYQQSLDQGLQFLIQYYNGEERAKGNILERFSAQQFPDLHSELNLSSLELGDSALYFCASSVASRKGIQETQYFGPGTRLLVL.

The V call is TRBV4-1, the J call TRBJ2-7, with 7 bases identical to TRBD2. V shed 3 bases, J shed 6 bases, and the junction held 11 bases outside the gene matches. The CDR3 has 15 residues. Germline V gives CDR1 MGHRA, CDR2 YSYEKL. The CDR3, as DNA: TGCGCCAGCAGCCATGCTAGCGGTTCCTTGGTCGAGCAGTACTTC. This codes for CASSHASGSLVEQYF.

The V gene is TRBV5-4, the J gene TRBJ2-1; 7 bases line up with TRBD2. Trimming cost V 1 base and J 7 bases; bases outside gene matches: 11. Germline values: CDR1 SGHNT, CDR2 YYREEE (reference sequence). The CDR3 sequence is 16 residues long. In nucleotides, the CDR3 is TGTGCCAGCAGCTTGAGTCCTGGGGGGGGGTCGAATGAGCAGTTCTTC. Amino acids: CASSLSPGGGSNEQFF.

This rearrangement joins TRBV9 to TRBJ2-7, with 8 bases that match TRBD2. The CDR3 spans 13 residues. Losses at the gene ends were 1 base for V and 5 bases for J; bases not matched to a gene: 2. CDR1 and CDR2 from the germline V gene are SGDLS and YYNGEE. The CDR3 nucleotides read TGTGCCAGCAGCGTAAGCGGGGGTGACGAGCAGTACTTC. Protein: CASSVSGGDEQYF.

This chain links TRBV4-2 with TRBJ1-2; D is possibly TRBD1 (6 bases). Trimming left V 7 bases short and J 0 bases short, with 15 bases between. The CDR3 sequence is 15 residues long. The germline gives CDR1 LGHNA, CDR2 YNFKEQ. This chain's CDR3 is CASNARGQTNYGYTF. Here the CDR3 DNA reads TGTGCCAGCAACGCCAGGGGCCAGACTAACTATGGCTACACCTTC.

The V call is TRBV3-1 (or the pseudogene TRBV3-2), the J call TRBJ1-2, with 9 positions matching TRBD1. With V trimmed by 0 bases and J by 4 bases, 3 bases remained unmatched. CDR1 is LGHDT, CDR2 YNNKEL, per germline (reference sequence). The length of the CDR3 is 15 residues. The CDR3 reads CASSQEGTGSYGYTF. CDR3 DNA: TGTGCCAGCAGCCAAGAAGGGACAGGGAGCTATGGCTACACCTTC.

This sequence joins TRBV7-3 and TRBJ2-3, with D tentatively TRBD1 (5 bases). Germline CDR1 is SGHTA and CDR2 is FQGTGA. This CDR3 has 15 residues. The V end was cut by 1 base, the J end by 1 base, with 9 bases between. CDR3 nucleotide sequence: TGTGCCAGCAGCTTAAACCAGGGTGGCACAGATACGCAGTATTTT. Amino acid sequence: CASSLNQGGTDTQYF.

This clone was found once. This chain connects TRBV7-3 to TRBJ2-1; D not resolved. The CDR3 contains 14 residues. V was cut by 2 bases and J by 8 bases, with 13 bases left in between. Germline CDR1 and CDR2: SGHTA and FQGTGA. The CDR3: CASSLLRKEDEQFF. The DNA of the CDR3 is TGTGCCAGCAGCTTATTGCGGAAAGAGGATGAGCAGTTCTTC.

V gene TRBV5-4 combines with J gene TRBJ2-5, with 10 bases aligning to TRBD2. Looked up from germline, CDR1 is SGHNT and CDR2 is YYREEE (reference sequence). The J segment lost 2 bases and the V segment lost 4 bases, leaving 2 bases of the junction unmatched. The CDR3 totals 14 residues. CDR3 loop: CASSPTSGQETQYF. The CDR3 DNA follows: TGTGCCAGCAGCCCGACTAGCGGGCAAGAGACCCAGTACTTC.

The chain recombines TRBV27 with TRBJ1-2, with D maybe TRBD1 (5 bases). With 2 bases removed from V and 4 bases from J, the gap between germline ends came to 14 bases. CDR1 is MNHEY, CDR2 SMNVEV, per germline (reference sequence). The CDR3 totals 15 residues. This CDR3 is CASSLTGVQPYGYTF. As DNA, the CDR3 is TGTGCCAGCAGTTTAACGGGGGTCCAACCCTATGGCTACACCTTC.

The rearrangement joins TRBV18 to TRBJ1-4; a possible D gene is TRBD1 (6 bases). CDR1 and CDR2 (germline): KGHSH, LQKENI. This CDR3 spans 15 amino acids. Trimming stripped 4 bases from V and 7 bases from J, with 16 bases between. The CDR3 is CASSQAQGPGEKLFF. CDR3 DNA sequence: TGTGCCAGCTCACAAGCACAGGGCCCAGGTGAAAAACTGTTTTTT.

The chain employs TRBV5-1 and TRBJ2-3, with D tentatively TRBD2 (5 bases). CDR3 length equals 14 residues. V lost 4 bases to trimming and J lost 4 bases, with 13 bases between them. CDR1 and CDR2 (germline): SGHRS, YFSETQ. The CDR3 region has the DNA TGCGCCAGCAGCCTCACCATTAGCGCAGATACGCAGTATTTT. Translation gives CASSLTISADTQYF. Supplemented by reference TRBV5-1 and TRBJ2-3, the full variable domain reads KAGVTQTPRYLIKTRGQQVTLSCSPISGHRSVSWYQQTPGQGLQFLFEYFSETQRNKGNFPGRFSGRQFSNSRSEMNVSTLELGDSALYLCASSLTISADTQYFGPGTRLTVL.

The V gene is TRBV27, the J gene TRBJ1-4; possible D gene TRBD1, 5 bases. The CDR3 totals 20 residues. The V gene lost 7 bases and the J gene lost 4 bases, with 31 bases spanning the gap. The V gene's germline CDR1 is MNHEY and CDR2 SMNVEV (reference sequence). The CDR3 DNA reads TGTGCCAGCACAAAGTTCCGCGGGGACGGCCACACAGGACTTAATGAAAAACTGTTTTTT. Translating it yields CASTKFRGDGHTGLNEKLFF.

The J gene is TRBJ1-2, the V gene TRBV2, with D possibly being TRBD1 (6 bases). This CDR3 has 16 residues. Trimming stripped 7 bases from V and 1 base from J, with 19 bases between. In germline, CDR1 is SNHLY, CDR2 FYNNEI. CDR3 region: CASIISPGQINYGYTF. The DNA of the CDR3 is TGTGCCAGCATCATTTCGCCCGGACAGATTAACTATGGCTACACCTTC. Variable domain in full (rest from reference TRBV2 and TRBJ1-2): EPEVTQTPSHQVTQMGQEVILRCVPISNHLYFYWYRQILGQKVEFLVSFYNNEISEKSEIFDDQFSVERPDGSNFTLKIRSTKLEDSAMYFCASIISPGQINYGYTFGSGTRLTVV.

CDR3 bases: TGTGCCTGGAAACAGGGGTATGGCTACACCTTC. Its translation: CAWKQGYGYTF. The rearrangement joins TRBV30 to TRBJ1-2; TRBD1 matches 7 bases. Trimming took 4 bases from V and 5 from J; bases not matched to a gene: 1. CDR1 is GTSNPN, CDR2 SVGIG, per germline (reference sequence). The CDR3 is 11 residues long.

This clone has just one count. The chain employs TRBV6-6 and TRBJ1-2, with 9 bases matching TRBD1. V was clipped by 8 bases and J by 6 bases; unmatched bases: 16. The CDR3 covers 16 residues. CDR1 and CDR2 (germline): MNHNY, SVGAGI (reference sequence). CDR3 sequence reads: CASGDREKFSGHGYTF. The CDR3 coding sequence is TGTGCCAGCGGGGACAGGGAGAAATTCAGTGGACATGGCTACACCTTC.